These 3 T cell receptor beta chains were all obtained from the same sample, sequenced in a study of beta chain features in type 1 diabetes listed by TCRdb under 2018. Receptors were amplified or captured by the immunoSEQ multiplex PCR assay. The High Capacity cDNA Reverse Transcription Kit was used to reverse transcribe all of the isolated RNA, meaning that expressed TCRB transcripts were what got sequenced. The source is immuneACCESS, and TCRdb retained only in-frame sequences with V and J called. Part of the clones is not carried over; for the studies checked, unresolved V genes explain less than half of this, and the remainder is unexplained. The sample table holds 500,000 to 700,000 clones, of which about a sixth were seen once. The ten largest clones add up to around 0.1% of the sample. Material for sequencing was naive CD4+ T cells from blood. The cell subset or site label, read with the paper, signifies: true naive CD4+ T cells. The receptors come from a man between 18 and 35 years old in good health.

This clone was counted between two and nine times. The V gene is TRBV9, the J gene TRBJ2-6, with TRBD1 matching 7 bases. Germline CDR1 SGDLS, CDR2 YYNGEE. The J segment lost 1 base and the V segment lost 3 bases, leaving 10 bases of the junction unmatched. CDR3 length: 18 residues. In nucleotides, the CDR3 is TGTGCCAGCAGCGGTGGACAGGATATGGGATCTGGGGCCAACGTCCTGACTTTC. Translating it yields CASSGGQDMGSGANVLTF. Full variable domain (rest looked up from reference TRBV9 and TRBJ2-6): DSGVTQTPKHLITATGQRVTLRCSPRSGDLSVYWYQQSLDQGLQFLIQYYNGEERAKGNILERFSAQQFPDLHSELNLSSLELGDSALYFCASSGGQDMGSGANVLTFGAGSRLTVL.

The chain employs TRBV10-3 and TRBJ2-5; TRBD1 matches at 8 bases. Gene TRBJ2-7 matches the end of the DNA better, so the J call may be wrong. Germline lookup yields CDR1 ENHRY and CDR2 SYGVKD. The CDR3 is 13 amino acids. CDR3 protein: CALRRTGSYEQYF. Written as DNA, the CDR3 is TGTGCCTTGCGAAGGACAGGGTCCTACGAGCAGTACTTC.

This clone was found a few times. The rearrangement links TRBV10-3 to TRBJ2-5; D perhaps matches TRBD2 (6 bases). The CDR3 consists of 13 residues. The V end lost 8 bases, the J end lost 6 bases, and 16 bases lay between the germline ends. Germline V gene lookup returns CDR1 ENHRY and CDR2 SYGVKD. The CDR3 coding sequence is TGTGCCATCTTTTCGGAGGGGCGCCAGACCCAGTACTTC. Its protein product is CAIFSEGRQTQYF.